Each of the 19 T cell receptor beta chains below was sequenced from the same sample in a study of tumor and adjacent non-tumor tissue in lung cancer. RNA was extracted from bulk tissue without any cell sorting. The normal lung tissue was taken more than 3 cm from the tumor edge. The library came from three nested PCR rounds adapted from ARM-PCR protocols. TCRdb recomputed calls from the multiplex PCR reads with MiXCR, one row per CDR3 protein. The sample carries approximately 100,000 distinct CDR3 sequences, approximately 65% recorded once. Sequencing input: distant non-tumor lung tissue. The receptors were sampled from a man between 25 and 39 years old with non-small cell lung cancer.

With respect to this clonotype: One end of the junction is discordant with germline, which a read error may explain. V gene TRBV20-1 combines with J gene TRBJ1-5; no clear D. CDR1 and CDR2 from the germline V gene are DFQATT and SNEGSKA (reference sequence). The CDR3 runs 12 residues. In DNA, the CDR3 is TGCAATGCTACCACGGCATATCAGCCCCAGCATTTT. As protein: CNATTAYQPQHF.

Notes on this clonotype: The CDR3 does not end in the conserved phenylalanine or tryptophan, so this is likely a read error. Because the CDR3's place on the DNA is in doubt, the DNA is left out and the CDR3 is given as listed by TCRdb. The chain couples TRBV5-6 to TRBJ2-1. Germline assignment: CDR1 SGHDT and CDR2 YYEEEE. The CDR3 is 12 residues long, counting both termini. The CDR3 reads CTSSLGNNEQLL.

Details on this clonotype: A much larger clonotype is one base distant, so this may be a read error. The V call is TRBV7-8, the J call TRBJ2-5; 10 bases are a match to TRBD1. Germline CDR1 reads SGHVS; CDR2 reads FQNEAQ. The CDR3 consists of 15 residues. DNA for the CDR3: TGTGCCAGCAGCCTTCGGACAGGGGGGAGAGAGGCCCAGTACTTC. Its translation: CASSLRTGGREAQYF.

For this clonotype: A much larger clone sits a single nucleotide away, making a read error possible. For the CDR3, the DNA is TGTGTCAGCAGCTTCGGGACTAAAAACATTCAGTACTTC. This codes for CVSSFGTKNIQYF. The chain links TRBV5-6 to TRBJ2-4, with a weak D call TRBD2 (6 bases). Germline V gene lookup returns CDR1 SGHDT and CDR2 YYEEEE. The CDR3 extends over 13 amino acids.

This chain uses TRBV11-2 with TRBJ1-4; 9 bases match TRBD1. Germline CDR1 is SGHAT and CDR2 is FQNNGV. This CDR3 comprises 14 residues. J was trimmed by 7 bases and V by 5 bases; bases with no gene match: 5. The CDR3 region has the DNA TGTGCCAGCAGCCTACAGGGGGCTTCTGAAAAACTGTTTTTT. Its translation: CASSLQGASEKLFF.

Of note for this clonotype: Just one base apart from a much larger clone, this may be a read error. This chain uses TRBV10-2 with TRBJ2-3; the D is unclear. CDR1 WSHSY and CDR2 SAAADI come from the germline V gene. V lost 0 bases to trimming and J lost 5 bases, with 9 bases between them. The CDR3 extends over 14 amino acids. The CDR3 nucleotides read TGCGCCAGCAGTGAGTCGGGGTGTGGAGATACGCAGTATTTT. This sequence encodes CASSESGCGDTQYF.

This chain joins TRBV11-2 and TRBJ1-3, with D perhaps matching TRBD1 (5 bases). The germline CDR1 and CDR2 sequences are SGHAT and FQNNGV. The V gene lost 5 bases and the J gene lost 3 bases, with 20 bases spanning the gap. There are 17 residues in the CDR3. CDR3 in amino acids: CASSLPGLRTFGNTIYF. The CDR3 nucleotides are TGTGCCAGCAGCCTACCGGGACTTCGAACATTTGGAAACACCATATATTTT.

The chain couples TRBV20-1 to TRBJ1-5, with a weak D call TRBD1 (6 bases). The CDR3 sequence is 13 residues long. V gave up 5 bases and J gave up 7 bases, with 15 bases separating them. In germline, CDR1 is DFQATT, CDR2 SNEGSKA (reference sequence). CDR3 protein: CSAFGNQGQPQHF. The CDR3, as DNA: TGCAGTGCTTTCGGGAATCAGGGGCAGCCCCAGCATTTT.

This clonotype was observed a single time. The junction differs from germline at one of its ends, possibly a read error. The CDR3 sequence: CASNQVPGQETQYF. CDR3 DNA: TGTGCCAGCAACCAAGTCCCGGGACAAGAGACCCAGTACTTC. The rearrangement joins TRBV4-3 to TRBJ2-5; D is perhaps TRBD2 (5 bases). Germline CDR1 and CDR2: LGHNA and YSLEER. This CDR3 spans 14 amino acids.

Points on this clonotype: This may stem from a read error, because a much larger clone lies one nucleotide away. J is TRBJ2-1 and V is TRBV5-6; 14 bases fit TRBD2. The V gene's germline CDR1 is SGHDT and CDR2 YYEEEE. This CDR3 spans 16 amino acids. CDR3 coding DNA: TGTGCCAGCAGCTGGACTAGCGGGAGGTCCTACAATGAGCGGTTCTTC. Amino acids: CASSWTSGRSYNERFF.

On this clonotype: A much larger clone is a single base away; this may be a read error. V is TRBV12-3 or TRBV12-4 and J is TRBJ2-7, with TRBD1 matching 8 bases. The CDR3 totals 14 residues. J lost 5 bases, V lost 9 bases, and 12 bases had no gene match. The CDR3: CARSAGQGFDEQYF. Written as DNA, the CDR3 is TGTGCCAGAAGCGCAGGACAGGGCTTCGACGAGCAGTACTTC.

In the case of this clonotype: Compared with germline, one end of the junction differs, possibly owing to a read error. The CDR3 reads CGNSSRGPGVNVLTF. DNA for the CDR3: TGTGGCAACAGTTCTAGGGGGCCCGGGGTCAACGTCCTGACTTTC. The J gene is TRBJ2-6, the V gene TRBV6-2 or TRBV6-3; 7 bases fit TRBD1. The CDR3 has 15 amino acids. CDR1 is MNHEY and CDR2 is SVGEGT in the germline V gene.

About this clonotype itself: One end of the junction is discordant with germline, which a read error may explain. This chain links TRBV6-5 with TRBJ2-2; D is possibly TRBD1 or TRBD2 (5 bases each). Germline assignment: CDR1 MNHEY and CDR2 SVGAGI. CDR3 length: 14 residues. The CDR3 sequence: CASRGRGSTGEMFF. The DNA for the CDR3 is TGTGCCAGCAGAGGTAGGGGTTCCACCGGGGAGATGTTTTTT.

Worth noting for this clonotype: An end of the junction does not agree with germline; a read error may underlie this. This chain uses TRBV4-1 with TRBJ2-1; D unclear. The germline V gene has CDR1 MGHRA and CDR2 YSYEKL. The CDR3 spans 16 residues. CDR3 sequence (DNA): TGCGCCAGCAGCCAAGAACGACGTAGCTCCTACAATGAGCAGCTCTTC. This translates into CASSQERRSSYNEQLF.

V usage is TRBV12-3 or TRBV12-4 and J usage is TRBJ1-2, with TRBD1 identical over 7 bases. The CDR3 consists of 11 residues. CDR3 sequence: CTGNRGTDYTF. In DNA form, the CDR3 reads TGTACCGGCAATAGGGGGACAGACTACACCTTC.

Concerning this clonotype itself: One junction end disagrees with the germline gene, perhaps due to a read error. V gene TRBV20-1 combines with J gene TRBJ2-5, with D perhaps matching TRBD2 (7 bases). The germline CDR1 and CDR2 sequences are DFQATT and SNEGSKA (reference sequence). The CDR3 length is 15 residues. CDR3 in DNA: TGCAGTGCTAGAGCTCCGCGGGGGCCCCCCGGGGCCCAATACTTC. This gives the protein CSARAPRGPPGAQYF.

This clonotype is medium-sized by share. CDR3 sequence reads: CASSLVSHEQYF. CDR3 nucleotide sequence: TGTGCCAGCAGCTTAGTTTCCCACGAGCAGTACTTC. This chain links TRBV11-1 with TRBJ2-7; D gene ambiguous. V shed 1 base and J shed 5 bases, with 6 bases lying between them. Per the germline V gene, CDR1 is SGHAT and CDR2 is FQDESV (reference sequence). The CDR3 has 12 residues.

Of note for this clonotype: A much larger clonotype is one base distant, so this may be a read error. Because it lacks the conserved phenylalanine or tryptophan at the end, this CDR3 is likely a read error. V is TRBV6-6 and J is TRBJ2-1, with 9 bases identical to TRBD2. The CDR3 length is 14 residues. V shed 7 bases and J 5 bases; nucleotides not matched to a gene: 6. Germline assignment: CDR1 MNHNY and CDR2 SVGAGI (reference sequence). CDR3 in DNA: TGTGCCAGCAACCTAGCGGGAAGGGACAATGAGCAGTTCCTC. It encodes CASNLAGRDNEQFL.

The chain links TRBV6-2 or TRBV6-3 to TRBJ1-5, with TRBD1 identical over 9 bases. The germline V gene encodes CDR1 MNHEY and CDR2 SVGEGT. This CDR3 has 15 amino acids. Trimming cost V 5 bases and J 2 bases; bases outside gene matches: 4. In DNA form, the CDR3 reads TGTGCCAGCAGTAAGACAGGGGGGTGCAATCAGCCCCAGCATTTT. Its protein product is CASSKTGGCNQPQHF.